Shown below are 15 T cell receptor beta chains from a single sample sequenced in a study of spatial heterogeneity in lung cancer. Indicated time point: sample taken at primary tumor resection. The input material, whole RNA from tumor, nontumor lung or frozen PBMC, was sequenced unsorted. One entry per CDR3 protein, called by TCRdb with MiXCR from the 5' RACE reads. The data contain some 52,000 distinct CDR3 sequences, 6% to 9% of them singletons. This material consisted of PBMCs, taken at surgery. The source is a female donor with early-stage non-small cell lung cancer.

This clonotype has ten or more counts. This chain links TRBV6-2 or TRBV6-3 with TRBJ2-4; D could derive from TRBD1 or TRBD2 (5 bases each). In germline, CDR1 is MNHEY, CDR2 SVGEGT. V lost 4 bases and J lost 0, with 25 bases in between. This CDR3 spans 20 amino acids. The CDR3 here is CASSSSIKGPLTLAKNIQYF. The CDR3 bases are TGTGCCAGCAGTTCTTCCATCAAGGGACCGCTAACTTTAGCCAAAAACATTCAGTACTTC.

The sample holds many counts of this clonotype. This chain links TRBV7-8 with TRBJ2-7, with unresolved D. Between the trimmed V and J ends, which lost 0 bases and 6 bases, there was a span of 6 bases. CDR3 length equals 12 residues. Germline loops: CDR1 SGHVS, CDR2 FQNEAQ. The CDR3 DNA is TGTGCCAGCAGCTTAGCAGCAGGCGAGCAGTACTTC. Translation: CASSLAAGEQYF.

This clonotype was found many times. The chain carries TRBV10-3 and TRBJ1-3; D unclear. Trimming took off 4 bases at V and 8 bases at J, with 12 bases between the two ends. Looked up from germline, CDR1 is ENHRY and CDR2 is SYGVKD. The CDR3 runs 13 residues. As DNA, the CDR3 is TGTGCCATCAGTGCTGGCGAAAGGTACACCATATATTTT. It yields the protein CAISAGERYTIYF.

The table lists this clonotype with a few counts. V is TRBV20-1 and J is TRBJ1-4; 8 nucleotides align to TRBD1. With V trimmed by 4 bases and J by 7 bases, 5 bases remained unmatched. Germline V gives CDR1 DFQATT, CDR2 SNEGSKA (reference sequence). The length of the CDR3 is 13 residues. The CDR3 region is CSAIQGAGEKLFF. The CDR3 nucleotides are TGCAGTGCTATCCAGGGGGCCGGTGAAAAACTGTTTTTT.

The gene calls are TRBV10-3 and TRBJ2-7; a possible D gene is TRBD2 (6 bases). The CDR3 runs 15 residues. Germline assignment: CDR1 ENHRY and CDR2 SYGVKD. V was shortened by 5 bases and J by 2 bases, with 16 bases between the two germline ends. CDR3 amino acids: CAISPRDGGAYEQYF. The CDR3 coding sequence is TGTGCCATCAGTCCTAGGGACGGAGGGGCCTACGAGCAGTACTTC.

This clonotype was seen more than once but under ten times. The J gene is TRBJ2-2, the V gene TRBV12-3 or TRBV12-4; D remains ambiguous. The CDR3 runs 17 residues. Trimming shortened V by 3 bases and J by 4 bases, and 18 bases separated the two germline ends. DNA for the CDR3: TGTGCCAGCAGTTTCATAAGTCTTTTTGCGGCCACCGGGGAGCTGTTTTTT. Translated, it gives CASSFISLFAATGELFF.

This clonotype came up many times. The chain has TRBV6-1 and TRBJ1-5; D is possibly TRBD1 (6 bases). This CDR3 region has 15 residues. Germline V gives CDR1 MNHNS, CDR2 SASEGT. The V and J ends lost 9 bases and 3 bases respectively, with 18 bases between them. The CDR3 nucleotides are TGTGCCAGTTCCCTTCTTGGACAGATCAATCAGCCCCAGCATTTT. As protein: CASSLLGQINQPQHF.

This clonotype was detected ten times or more. The J gene is TRBJ2-2, the V gene TRBV20-1; the D call may be TRBD1 or TRBD2 (5 bases each). The CDR3 runs to 16 residues. The V gene lost 6 bases and the J gene lost 6 bases, with 23 bases spanning the gap. From germline, CDR1 is DFQATT and CDR2 SNEGSKA (reference sequence). The CDR3 here is CSAVNRDLTWAGELFF. The DNA for the CDR3 is TGCAGTGCGGTAAACCGGGACCTAACTTGGGCCGGGGAGCTGTTTTTT.

This clonotype was found many times. V and J are TRBV7-9 and TRBJ2-7; weak D call: TRBD1 (5 bases). CDR1 SEHNR and CDR2 FQNEAQ come from the germline V gene (reference sequence). CDR3 length: 12 amino acids. Trimming pared 4 bases from V and 3 bases from J, leaving 7 bases between. The CDR3, as DNA: TGTGCCAGCAGCTCCCAGGGCTACGAGCAGTACTTC. Residues: CASSSQGYEQYF.

The rearrangement uses TRBV9 and TRBJ2-1; the match to TRBD2 covers 14 bases. In germline, CDR1 is SGDLS, CDR2 YYNGEE. This CDR3 is built from 17 residues. V lost 1 base to trimming and J lost 9 bases; unmatched junction nucleotides: 9. In nucleotides, the CDR3 is TGTGCCAGCAGCGTAATGGGTAGGACTAGCGGGGGGAGTGAGCAGTTCTTC. Translating gives CASSVMGRTSGGSEQFF.

In this sample, this clonotype turned up a few times. J is TRBJ2-2 and V is TRBV18; D perhaps matches TRBD2 (5 bases). CDR3 length: 15 amino acids. Trimming stripped 0 bases from V and 6 bases from J, with 11 bases between. Germline V gives CDR1 KGHSH, CDR2 LQKENI. The CDR3 here is CASSPPKAEAGELFF. CDR3 DNA: TGTGCCAGCTCACCACCCAAAGCGGAGGCCGGGGAGCTGTTTTTT.

This rearrangement joins TRBV5-1 to TRBJ1-2; D not certain. Germline CDR1 is SGHRS and CDR2 is YFSETQ. This CDR3 is 12 amino acids long. Trimming took off 3 bases at V and 4 bases at J, with 7 bases between the two ends. This CDR3 is CASSSDFYGYTF. In DNA, the CDR3 is TGCGCCAGCAGCTCAGATTTCTATGGCTACACCTTC. The complete variable domain, with remaining parts taken from reference TRBV5-1 and TRBJ1-2, reads KAGVTQTPRYLIKTRGQQVTLSCSPISGHRSVSWYQQTPGQGLQFLFEYFSETQRNKGNFPGRFSGRQFSNSRSEMNVSTLELGDSALYLCASSSDFYGYTFGSGTRLTVV.

This clonotype was counted a few times. The rearrangement joins TRBV24-1 to TRBJ2-2, with D tentatively TRBD2 (5 bases). V shed 2 bases and J shed 6 bases, with 15 bases lying between them. The V gene's germline CDR1 is KGHDR and CDR2 SFDVKD. This CDR3 region has 16 residues. CDR3 in DNA: TGTGCCACCAGTGATTCCCTCTTAGGAGGTTCCGGGGAGCTGTTTTTT. This translates into CATSDSLLGGSGELFF.

The chain recombines TRBV15 with TRBJ2-3; 11 positions agree with TRBD2. CDR3 length equals 16 residues. The V gene's germline CDR1 is LNHNV and CDR2 YYDKDF (reference sequence). V shed 3 bases and J 2 bases; nucleotides not matched to a gene: 4. For the CDR3, the DNA is TGTGCCACCAGCAGGGGACTAGCGGACCTCACAGATACGCAGTATTTT. This encodes CATSRGLADLTDTQYF.

This clonotype was detected many times. The rearrangement uses TRBV24-1 and TRBJ2-1; TRBD1 is a possible D gene (5 bases). The V and J ends lost 0 bases and 5 bases respectively, with 10 bases between them. Germline lookup yields CDR1 KGHDR and CDR2 SFDVKD. This CDR3 spans 15 amino acids. DNA of the CDR3: TGTGCCACCAGTGATTTGCGGCAAGGGGACAATGAGCAGTTCTTC. Amino acids: CATSDLRQGDNEQFF.